The clone carrying this TCR beta chain was detected many times. The CDR3 regions of TCR beta were amplified from RNA transcripts. HTBI primers drove first-round RT-PCR of the TCR CDR3. Via MiXCR, TCRdb re-called the multiplex PCR reads, giving one row per CDR3 protein. The data show 100,000 to 140,000 distinct CDR3 sequences, 15% to 20% seen once. This specimen belongs to a study of T cells in Graves' hyperthyroidism and ophthalmopathy. Germline V gene lookup returns CDR1 MDHEN and CDR2 SYDVKM. The CDR3 covers 19 residues. With 3 bases removed from V and 4 bases from J, the gap between germline ends came to 27 bases.

The material sequenced was blood. The genes are TRBV28 and TRBJ1-1; perhaps TRBD1 as D (6 bases). The TCR originated in a woman aged 45-65 years with Graves' hyperthyroidism. The CDR3 nucleotides read TGTGCCAGCAGTTTTCCGGTCCGCGGGGGGCGCGATGGTAGCACTGAAGCTTTCTTT. This encodes CASSFPVRGGRDGSTEAFF. Looking up the rest from reference TRBV28 and TRBJ1-1 gives the full variable domain: DVKVTQSSRYLVKRTGEKVFLECVQDMDHENMFWYRQDPGLGLRLIYFSYDVKMKEKGDIPEGYSVSREKKERFSLILESASTNQTSMYLCASSFPVRGGRDGSTEAFFGQGTRLTVV.